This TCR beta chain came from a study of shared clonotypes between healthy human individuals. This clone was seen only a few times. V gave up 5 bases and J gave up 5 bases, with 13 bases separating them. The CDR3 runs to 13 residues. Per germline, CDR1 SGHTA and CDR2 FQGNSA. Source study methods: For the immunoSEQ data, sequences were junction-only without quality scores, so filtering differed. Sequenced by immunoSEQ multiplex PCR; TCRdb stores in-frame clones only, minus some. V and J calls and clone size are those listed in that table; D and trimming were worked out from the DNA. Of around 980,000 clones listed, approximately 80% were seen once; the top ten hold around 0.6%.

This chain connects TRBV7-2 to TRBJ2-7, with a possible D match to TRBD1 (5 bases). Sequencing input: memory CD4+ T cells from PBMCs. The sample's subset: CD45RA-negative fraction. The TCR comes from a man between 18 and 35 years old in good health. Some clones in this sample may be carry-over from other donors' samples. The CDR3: CASSPQMGHEQYF. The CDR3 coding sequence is TGTGCCAGCAGCCCCCAGATGGGGCACGAGCAGTACTTC. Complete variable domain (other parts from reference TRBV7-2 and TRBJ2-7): GAGVSQSPSNKVTEKGKDVELRCDPISGHTALYWYRQSLGQGLEFLIYFQGNSAPDKSGLPSDRFSAERTGGSVSTLTIQRTQQEDSAVYLCASSPQMGHEQYFGPGTRLTVT.